This TCR beta chain came from a study of neoadjuvant nivolumab and ipilimumab in lung cancer (dated by TCRdb to 2020 to 2021). Study-level background: Intravenous nivolumab was dosed at 3 mg/kg on days 1, 15 and 29, and in the combination arm ipilimumab 1 mg/kg was added on day 1 only. The primary endpoint of the trial was the rate of major pathologic response (MPR) in the intention-to-treat population of each study arm. TCR repertoires in pretherapy (baseline) peripheral blood were compared with TCR repertoires in tumors resected at surgery after neoadjuvant immune checkpoint blockade. Matched pretherapy and resected tumor pairs were analyzed for seven patients, of whom four received nivolumab and three received nivolumab plus ipilimumab. A total of about 43 patients with operable NSCLC were treated in the trial, with about 23 randomized to nivolumab monotherapy and some 20 randomized to nivolumab plus ipilimumab. The paper as a whole reports these results and caveats: No significant correlation was found between TCR clonality and pathologic tumor regression, and only one major-pathologic-response sample was available for the clonality analysis. From pretherapy to surgery, tumor T-cell richness and clonality increased in three of three dual-therapy tumors but in only two of four nivolumab-treated tumors. Pretherapy blood TCR richness correlated positively with richness in tumors resected after neoadjuvant therapy (Spearman R of about 0.82). Resected tumors had greater TCR richness and clonality than tumor-adjacent uninvolved lung, and increases were observed in more dual-therapy-treated tumors. A small number of samples was subjected to TCR sequencing.

Reading the label with the study, this specimen's time point is: at surgical resection after neoadjuvant nivolumab +/- ipilimumab. The samples were taken from NEOSTAR, a phase 2 randomized trial in operable NSCLC that tested neoadjuvant nivolumab or nivolumab plus ipilimumab, followed by surgery. Library preparation used the immunoSEQ multiplex PCR assay. Per the authors' processing: Repertoires were summarized by richness and clonality, and significantly expanded and contracted clones were identified between pre- and post-therapy samples. The source is immuneACCESS, and TCRdb retained only in-frame sequences with V and J called. Part of the clones is not carried over; for the studies checked, unresolved V genes explain less than half of this, and the remainder is unexplained. Clone size and the V and J calls come from that table; the DNA yielded D and trimming. Across this sample there are about 18,000 clones, with more than 65% seen only once. Roughly 7.7% of the sample rests with the top ten.

This clone is a singleton in its sample. There is no known antigen for this receptor. Per-base quality was not reported, and no clone a single base away is much larger than it. CDR1 and CDR2 are read off the germline V gene (reference sequence) as DFQATT and SNEGSKA. Including cysteine and phenylalanine, the CDR3 has 11 amino acids. Only CDR3 DNA is held: 33 bases, read in frame from base 1. V loses 6 bases, J loses 5 bases, and the germline ends lie 7 bases apart. This sample comprised tumor tissue, obtained after neoadjuvant nivolumab, alone or with ipilimumab, at or shortly before surgery. The source is an adult with non-small cell lung cancer. The sequence is built from TRBV20-1 and TRBJ2-2, and TRBD2 may be the D gene, going by 5 matching bases. The CDR3 protein sequence reads: CSATRTGELFF. DNA sequence: TGCAGTGCCACTAGAACCGGGGAGCTGTTTTTT.